This is a list of T cell receptor beta chains from one sample in a study of regulatory T cells in long-lasting Graves disease. From the multiplex PCR reads, TCRdb called clonotypes with MiXCR, one entry per CDR3 protein. This table holds 350,000 to 500,000 distinct CDR3 sequences, 21% found once. The material was peripheral blood mononuclear cells (PBMCs), obtained when the disease was refractory, from a patient treated with antithyroid drugs. These receptors were taken from a female donor with Graves disease. The CDR3 runs from the conserved cysteine through the conserved F or W. D genes are given only for firm matches. The size entry is marked missing in some rows and otherwise reads once, few, many or a size class.

>TRBJ2-3|TRBD1|TRBV27|16|NA
TGTGCCAGCAGTTTATACCGGGACAGCTACACAGATACGCAGTATTTT
CASSLYRDSYTDTQYF
>TRBJ1-2|NA|TRBV3-1|15|many
TGTGCCAGCAGCCAATTGCGGGGGGCGGCCTATGGCTACACCTTC
CASSQLRGAAYGYTF
>TRBJ2-1|NA|TRBV27|14|NA
TGTGCCAGCAGTTTATATCGCAGTCTCCATGAGCAGTTCTTC
CASSLYRSLHEQFF
>TRBJ2-5|NA|TRBV10-3|16|NA
TGTGCCATCAGTGCGACTTCTAGCGGAGGGGGGGAGACCCAGTACTTC
CAISATSSGGGETQYF
>TRBJ2-5|NA|TRBV6-5|15|NA
TGTGCCAGCAGTTATTCCGCTAGCCCAAGAGAGACCCAGTACTTC
CASSYSASPRETQYF
>TRBJ1-5|TRBD1|TRBV19|15|NA
TGTGCCAGTAGTCAGTCGGGACAGGGAATAAAGCCCCAGCATTTT
CASSQSGQGIKPQHF
>TRBJ2-6|NA|TRBV28|17|many
TGTGCCAGCAGTAAACATTACAGGGTCTCTGGGGCCAACGTCCTGACTTTC
CASSKHYRVSGANVLTF
>TRBJ1-1|NA|TRBV28|14|many
TGTGCCAGCAATCAGGGCCTAGGGGACACTGAAGCTTTCTTT
CASNQGLGDTEAFF
>TRBJ1-6|NA|TRBV2|15|many
TGTGCCAGCAGTTTTAGGGGCTCCTATAATTCACCCCTCCACTTT
CASSFRGSYNSPLHF
>TRBJ1-1|TRBD1|TRBV28|13|many
TGTGCCAGCAGCAGGGGGGGTGGCACTGAAGCTTTCTTT
CASSRGGGTEAFF
>TRBJ2-1|TRBD2|TRBV2|14|few
TGTGCCAGCAAATGGGAGGGCGGCGACAATGAGCAGTTCTTC
CASKWEGGDNEQFF
>TRBJ1-1|NA|TRBV9|16|few
TGTGCCAGCAGCGTAGAGGTCGAGGGGCGCGGCACTGAAGCTTTCTTT
CASSVEVEGRGTEAFF
>TRBJ2-7|NA|TRBV18|15|few
TGTGCCAGCTCACCCCCTTCGGGGGCAGGTTACGAGCAGTACTTC
CASSPPSGAGYEQYF
>TRBJ1-6|NA|TRBV18|16|NA
TGTGCCAGCTCACCACGCCACGATTGGATTAATTCACCCCTCCACTTT
CASSPRHDWINSPLHF
>TRBJ2-5|NA|TRBV20-1|14|many
TGCAGTGCTTACCGGGACTTGTACCAAGAGACCCAGTACTTC
CSAYRDLYQETQYF
>TRBJ2-7|NA|TRBV15|14|many
TGTGCCACCAGCAGAGACTTGGGATTGAAAGAGCAGTACTTC
CATSRDLGLKEQYF
>TRBJ2-7|TRBD2|TRBV27|15|NA
TGTGCCAGCACCTTGGCGGGAGGGCCCGGTTACGAGCAGTACTTC
CASTLAGGPGYEQYF
>TRBJ1-5|NA|TRBV6-1|16|many
TGTGCCAGCAGGAACCGGGACCGCGGGGGCAATCAGCCCCAGCATTTT
CASRNRDRGGNQPQHF
>TRBJ2-5|NA|TRBV18|13|few
TGTGCCAGCTCACATCGGGACTCCGAGACCCAGTACTTC
CASSHRDSETQYF
>TRBJ2-7|NA|TRBV28|15|many
TGTGCCAGCAGTTTGTCACCGGGGCTGACCTACGAGCAGTACTTC
CASSLSPGLTYEQYF
>TRBJ2-7|TRBD1|TRBV28|15|many
TGTGCCAGCAGGACGGGACAGGGAAGCTCCTACGAGCAGTACTTC
CASRTGQGSSYEQYF
>TRBJ2-1|TRBD1|TRBV30|15|few
TGTGCCTGGAGTGTAATGGGACAGGGGCTCTATGAGCAGTTCTTC
CAWSVMGQGLYEQFF
>TRBJ2-7|NA|TRBV28|16|many
TGTGCCAGCAGTCCCACGAGGACAGTTGGTTTATACGAGCAGTACTTC
CASSPTRTVGLYEQYF
>TRBJ1-2|NA|TRBV5-1|15|many
TGCGCCAGCAGCGGGACTACAGGAAATAACTATGGCTACACCTTC
CASSGTTGNNYGYTF
>TRBJ2-1|TRBD2|TRBV5-4|17|NA
TGTGCCAGCAGCCCCAAAGGGACTAGCTTCACCTACAATGAGCAGTTCTTC
CASSPKGTSFTYNEQFF
>TRBJ2-3|TRBD2|TRBV28|15|NA
TGTGCCAGCAGTCACTTAGCGGGTGGCGCAGATACGCAGTATTTT
CASSHLAGGADTQYF
>TRBJ2-7|TRBD2|TRBV2|16|once
TGTGCCAGCAGCTCGACTTCGGGGGGAGGGCCCCACGAGCAGTACTTC
CASSSTSGGGPHEQYF
>TRBJ2-6|NA|TRBV11-2|15|NA
TGTGCCAGCAGCCTTGGACACGGGGGGGCCAACGTCCTGACTTTC
CASSLGHGGANVLTF
>TRBJ1-1|NA|TRBV27|13|NA
TGTGCCAGCAGTCCACCGATAGGGTATGAAGCTTTCTTT
CASSPPIGYEAFF
>TRBJ2-5|TRBD2|TRBV13|15|many
TGTGCCAGCAGCTTAAGGACTAGACAGAGAGAGACCCAGTACTTC
CASSLRTRQRETQYF
>TRBJ1-5|TRBD1|TRBV4-2|15|NA
TGTGCCAGCAGCCAAGAGGGACAGTCGGGTCAGCCCCAGCATTTT
CASSQEGQSGQPQHF
>TRBJ1-4|NA|TRBV15|13|many
TGTGCCACCAGAGGGGAGTTAAATGAAAAACTGTTTTTT
CATRGELNEKLFF
>TRBJ2-2|NA|TRBV28|13|many
TGTGCCAGCAGCTCCACGGGGACCGGGGAGCTGTTTTTT
CASSSTGTGELFF
>TRBJ2-2|NA|TRBV5-1|15|many
TGCGCCAGCAGCAGAGTGCTAGCGCTCACCGGGGAGCTGTTTTTT
CASSRVLALTGELFF
>TRBJ2-1|NA|TRBV2|16|NA
TGTGCCAGCAGCGAGAGGACCCCAATAGGGGACAATGAGCAGTTCTTC
CASSERTPIGDNEQFF
>TRBJ2-3|NA|TRBV5-1|15|NA
TGCGCCAGCAGCTTGGACCTCCCGGCCACAGATACGCAGTATTTT
CASSLDLPATDTQYF
>TRBJ2-2|TRBD1|TRBV6-2/TRBV6-3|15|NA
TGTGCCAGCGGCACCGGGACAGGGGGCTCCGGGGAGCTGTTTTTT
CASGTGTGGSGELFF
>TRBJ1-1|NA|TRBV6-2/TRBV6-3|13|few
TGTGCCAGCAGTTACCCCGGGCTGGCTGAAGCTTTCTTT
CASSYPGLAEAFF
>TRBJ1-1|NA|TRBV7-8|15|many
TGTGCCAGCAGCTTAGTTCTGGGTATGGGCACTGAAGCTTTCTTT
CASSLVLGMGTEAFF
>TRBJ2-2|TRBD2|TRBV11-2|21|once
TGTGCCAGCAGCTTATGGTTTTTGGTTACTAGCGGGAAAAACAACACCGGGGAGCTGTTTTTT
CASSLWFLVTSGKNNTGELFF
>TRBJ2-5|NA|TRBV29-1|13|many
TGCAGCGCCAGGCAGGGTCGGGGAGAGACCCAGTACTTC
CSARQGRGETQYF
>TRBJ2-7|NA|TRBV28|14|many
TGTGCCAGCAGTTTAGAGCTAGCTCCCTACGAGCAGTACTTC
CASSLELAPYEQYF
>TRBJ2-1|NA|TRBV29-1|13|NA
TGCAGCGTTGACGGGGGCATCAACAATGAGCAGTTCTTC
CSVDGGINNEQFF
>TRBJ2-3|TRBD1|TRBV10-3|13|NA
TGTGCCATACCGGGACAGAGCACAGATACGCAGTATTTT
CAIPGQSTDTQYF